Listed here are 16 T cell receptor beta chains from one sample, sequenced in a study of blood T cell repertoires in COVID-19. Clones were read by immunoSEQ multiplex PCR, and TCRdb kept only the in-frame ones, dropping some. The sample carries approximately 190,000 clones, under 85% recorded once. The sample consisted of peripheral blood. Every receptor here comes from a middle-aged woman with acute or convalescent COVID-19.

The gene calls are TRBV5-1 and TRBJ1-6; possible D gene TRBD1, 5 bases. Trimming left V 2 bases short and J 8 bases short, with 14 bases between. Germline CDR1 and CDR2: SGHRS and YFSETQ. The CDR3 sequence is 15 residues long. For the CDR3, the DNA is TGCGCCAGCAGCTTAGCCCACCCGGGGGATTCACCCCTCCACTTT. This translates into CASSLAHPGDSPLHF.

The rearrangement joins TRBV7-9 to TRBJ2-7, with TRBD2 matching over 11 bases. Unmatched junction bases numbered 14, after V lost 4 bases and J lost 9 bases. Germline CDR1 reads SEHNR; CDR2 reads FQNEAQ (reference sequence). The CDR3 covers 16 residues. The CDR3, as DNA: TGTGCCAGCAGCTCCCTGAGGTTAGGACTAGCGGGTGTGCAGTACTTC. It specifies CASSSLRLGLAGVQYF.

The chain is built from TRBV7-9 and TRBJ1-5, with 8 bases fitting TRBD1. In germline, CDR1 is SEHNR, CDR2 FQNEAQ (reference sequence). Losses at the gene ends were 1 base for V and 6 bases for J; bases not matched to a gene: 2. The CDR3 sequence is 14 residues long. The CDR3 DNA reads as TGTGCCAGCAGCTTAGGACAGGGGACTCAGCCCCAGCATTTT. Encoded protein: CASSLGQGTQPQHF.

The chain links TRBV2 to TRBJ1-1; D is uncertain. Trimming cost V 11 bases and J 0 bases, with 13 bases left between them. CDR3 size: 13 residues. From germline, CDR1 is SNHLY and CDR2 FYNNEI. The CDR3 DNA reads TGTGCCGGGGAGATGGGCTTGAACACTGAAGCTTTCTTT. Translation gives CAGEMGLNTEAFF.

The chain's CDR3 is CSVEVGGGQPQHF. CDR3 DNA: TGCAGCGTTGAAGTAGGTGGCGGTCAGCCCCAGCATTTT. The V gene is TRBV29-1, the J gene TRBJ1-5; unclear D gene. Germline V gives CDR1 SQVTM, CDR2 ANQGSEA. V was trimmed by 1 base and J by 6 bases, leaving 10 bases between them. The CDR3 is 13 residues long.

The J gene is TRBJ1-1, the V gene TRBV11-2; D remains ambiguous. Germline V gene sequence: CDR1 SGHAT, CDR2 FQNNGV. CDR3 length equals 13 residues. Deletions cut 0 bases from V and 6 bases from J, with 8 bases between. CDR3 amino acids: CASSLDVSAEAFF. In DNA, the CDR3 is TGTGCCAGCAGCTTAGATGTGTCCGCTGAAGCTTTCTTT.

V usage is TRBV25-1 and J usage is TRBJ2-3; 8 nucleotides line up with TRBD2. There are 15 residues in the CDR3. From germline, CDR1 is MGHDK and CDR2 SYGVNS. The ends lost 6 bases at V and 1 base at J; junction bases unmatched: 6. The CDR3 is CASSGREGGTDTQYF. The CDR3 DNA is TGTGCCAGCAGCGGGAGGGAGGGGGGCACAGATACGCAGTATTTT.

The rearrangement joins TRBV28 to TRBJ1-1, with TRBD1 matching over 8 bases. Germline lookup yields CDR1 MDHEN and CDR2 SYDVKM. The trim removed 5 bases at V and 1 base at J, leaving 3 bases unmatched. This CDR3 has 14 residues. Here the CDR3 reads CASSAGQGNTEAFF. CDR3 DNA sequence: TGTGCCAGCAGTGCCGGACAGGGGAACACTGAAGCTTTCTTT.

J is TRBJ2-2 and V is TRBV10-3; TRBD2 aligns across 13 bases. V trimming: 0 bases; J trimming: 2 bases; junction bases outside the gene matches: 6. Germline V gene lookup returns CDR1 ENHRY and CDR2 SYGVKD. The CDR3 is made up of 19 amino acids. The CDR3 DNA reads TGTGCCATCAGTGAGTCGGGGACTAGCGGGACCACAAACACCGGGGAGCTGTTTTTT. Protein product: CAISESGTSGTTNTGELFF.

The chain links TRBV6-5 to TRBJ1-6; D call uncertain. Germline CDR1 and CDR2: MNHEY and SVGAGI. The CDR3 contains 14 residues. Trimming took 5 bases from V and 7 from J, leaving 12 bases between them. CDR3 region: CASSKMSLNSPLHF. The CDR3, as DNA: TGTGCCAGCAGTAAAATGTCCCTCAATTCACCCCTCCACTTT.

V and J are TRBV11-2 and TRBJ1-4; D ambiguous. CDR1 SGHAT and CDR2 FQNNGV come from the germline V gene. V lost 2 bases to trimming and J lost 6 bases, with 7 bases between them. The CDR3 extends over 13 amino acids. CDR3 nucleotide sequence: TGTGCCAGCAGCTTAATTCAGGATGAAAAACTGTTTTTT. Translating gives CASSLIQDEKLFF. Filled out from reference TRBV11-2 and TRBJ1-4, the complete variable domain reads EAGVAQSPRYKIIEKRQSVAFWCNPISGHATLYWYQQILGQGPKLLIQFQNNGVVDDSQLPKDRFSAERLKGVDSTLKIQPAKLEDSAVYLCASSLIQDEKLFFGSGTQLSVL.

The rearrangement links TRBV6-1 to TRBJ1-5; possibly TRBD1 for D (5 bases). The CDR3 loop spans 16 amino acids. V was clipped by 4 bases and J by 2 bases, with 15 bases between them. The germline gives CDR1 MNHNS, CDR2 SASEGT. In DNA form, the CDR3 reads TGTGCCAGCAGTGCCCCGTTGGGGGGTGGCAATCAGCCCCAGCATTTT. It encodes CASSAPLGGGNQPQHF.

The rearrangement joins TRBV3-1 (or the pseudogene TRBV3-2) to TRBJ2-7; 9 bases map to TRBD1. V lost 1 base to trimming and J lost 1 base; unmatched junction nucleotides: 2. The CDR3 is 15 residues long. Germline CDR1 is LGHDT and CDR2 is YNNKEL (reference sequence). DNA for the CDR3: TGTGCCAGCAGCCAAGCCGGGACAGGGTCCTACGAGCAGTACTTC. Its protein is CASSQAGTGSYEQYF.

The CDR3 region is CASSNPGTGNEKLFF. CDR3 nucleotide sequence: TGTGCCAGCAGCAACCCCGGGACAGGGAATGAAAAACTGTTTTTT. J is TRBJ1-4 and V is TRBV27; 9 bases map to TRBD1. In germline, CDR1 is MNHEY, CDR2 SMNVEV (reference sequence). This CDR3 spans 15 amino acids. V lost 6 bases to trimming and J lost 5 bases; unmatched junction nucleotides: 7.

The V gene is TRBV29-1, the J gene TRBJ2-3; TRBD2 aligns across 14 bases. CDR1 SQVTM and CDR2 ANQGSEA come from the germline V gene. V was pared by 7 bases and J by 3 bases, with 3 bases of the junction left unmatched. CDR3 length: 14 residues. As DNA, the CDR3 is TGCAGCGCGACTAGCGGGGGGGCAACAGATACGCAGTATTTT. Protein sequence: CSATSGGATDTQYF.

The chain employs TRBV30 and TRBJ1-2; D unclear. The V end lost 4 bases, the J end lost 3 bases, and 12 bases lay between the germline ends. This CDR3 is 13 amino acids long. Germline lookup yields CDR1 GTSNPN and CDR2 SVGIG (reference sequence). DNA for the CDR3: TGTGCCTGGACAGTGACAACGCACTATGGCTACACCTTC. It codes for CAWTVTTHYGYTF.